The 5 T cell receptor beta chains below come from one sample, sequenced in a study of blood T cell repertoires in COVID-19. Profiling relied on immunoSEQ multiplex PCR, and the TCRdb table lists in-frame clones only, not all of them. The table has approximately 210,000 clones, about 91% seen once; the top ten hold 1% to 1.5%. Sequencing was carried out using peripheral blood. Receptors originate from a young man with acute or convalescent COVID-19.

This clone was detected once. The chain combines TRBV15 with TRBJ2-2; 14 bases fit TRBD2. Trimming at V came to 5 bases and at J to 6 bases, leaving 8 bases not matched to a gene. This CDR3 spans 17 amino acids. The germline V gene encodes CDR1 LNHNV and CDR2 YYDKDF (reference sequence). CDR3 residues: CATSGPGTSGRAGELFF. The CDR3 region has the DNA TGTGCCACCAGCGGGCCCGGGACTAGCGGGAGAGCCGGGGAGCTGTTTTTT.

The V and J genes are TRBV13 and TRBJ1-6, with 8 positions matching TRBD1. The germline V gene encodes CDR1 PRHDT and CDR2 FYEKMQ (reference sequence). J was trimmed by 7 bases and V by 4 bases; bases with no gene match: 9. CDR3 size: 16 residues. CDR3 amino acids: CASSSKPTGVNSPLHF. In DNA form, the CDR3 reads TGTGCCAGCAGCTCTAAACCGACAGGGGTGAATTCACCCCTCCACTTT.

In its sample, this clone was seen a few times. The gene calls are TRBV30 and TRBJ2-2, with 10 bases aligning to TRBD1. V gave up 1 base and J gave up 9 bases; unmatched junction bases: 5. Germline CDR1 GTSNPN, CDR2 SVGIG (reference sequence). The CDR3 consists of 14 residues. CDR3 nucleotides: TGTGCCTGGAGTGGCGACAGGGGGCTACGGGAGCTGTTTTTT. Its protein product is CAWSGDRGLRELFF.

The J gene is TRBJ2-1, the V gene TRBV7-9; TRBD2 agrees at 7 bases. The V gene's germline CDR1 is SEHNR and CDR2 FQNEAQ (reference sequence). The length of the CDR3 is 14 residues. J was trimmed by 6 bases and V by 3 bases; bases with no gene match: 5. Written as DNA, the CDR3 is TGTGCCAGCAGCTTTGTGGCGGGGGTCAATGAGCAGTTCTTC. This gives the protein CASSFVAGVNEQFF.

The gene calls are TRBV6-1 and TRBJ2-1; D is ambiguous. This CDR3 is 16 amino acids long. Trimming removed 0 bases at V and 5 bases at J, with 14 bases between. Looked up from germline, CDR1 is MNHNS and CDR2 is SASEGT. The CDR3 coding sequence is TGTGCCAGCAGTGAAGCGCCCCAAGCCGCGGACAATGAGCAGTTCTTC. It is translated as CASSEAPQAADNEQFF.